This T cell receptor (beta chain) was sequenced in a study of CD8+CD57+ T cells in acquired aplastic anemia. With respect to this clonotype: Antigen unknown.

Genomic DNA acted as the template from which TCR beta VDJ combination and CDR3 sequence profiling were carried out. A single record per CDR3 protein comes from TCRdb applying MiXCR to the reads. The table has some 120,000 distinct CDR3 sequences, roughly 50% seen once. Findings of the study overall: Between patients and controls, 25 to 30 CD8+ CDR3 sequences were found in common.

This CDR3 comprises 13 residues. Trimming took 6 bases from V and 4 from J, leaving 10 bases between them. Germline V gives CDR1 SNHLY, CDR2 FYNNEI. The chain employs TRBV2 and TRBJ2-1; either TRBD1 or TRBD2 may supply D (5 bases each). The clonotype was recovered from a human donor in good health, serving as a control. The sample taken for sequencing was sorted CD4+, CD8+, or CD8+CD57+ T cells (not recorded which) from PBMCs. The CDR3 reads CASRGVIYNEQFF. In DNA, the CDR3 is TGTGCCAGCAGGGGGGTGATTTACAATGAGCAGTTCTTC.